This T cell receptor beta chain stems from a study of T cell responses to AZD1222 COVID-19 vaccine. Notes on the study in general: Donors skewed white British and female; clonal diversity was possibly underestimated.

Profiled with immunoSEQ multiplex PCR; TCRdb holds only in-frame clones, not every one. The table includes approximately 140,000 clones, more than 85% detected once. About this clone: What it binds is unknown.

V was shortened by 0 bases and J by 0 bases, with 6 bases between the two germline ends. The CDR3 totals 15 residues. The germline gives CDR1 MNHEY, CDR2 SVGAGI. Sequenced here: peripheral blood, sampled on day 0 of MenACWY control vaccination. This clonotype was sampled from an adult in good health. The chain couples TRBV6-5 to TRBJ1-3, with D unresolved. The CDR3 DNA reads TGTGCCAGCAGTTACTCGGGCGACTCTGGAAACACCATATATTTT. Amino acids: CASSYSGDSGNTIYF.